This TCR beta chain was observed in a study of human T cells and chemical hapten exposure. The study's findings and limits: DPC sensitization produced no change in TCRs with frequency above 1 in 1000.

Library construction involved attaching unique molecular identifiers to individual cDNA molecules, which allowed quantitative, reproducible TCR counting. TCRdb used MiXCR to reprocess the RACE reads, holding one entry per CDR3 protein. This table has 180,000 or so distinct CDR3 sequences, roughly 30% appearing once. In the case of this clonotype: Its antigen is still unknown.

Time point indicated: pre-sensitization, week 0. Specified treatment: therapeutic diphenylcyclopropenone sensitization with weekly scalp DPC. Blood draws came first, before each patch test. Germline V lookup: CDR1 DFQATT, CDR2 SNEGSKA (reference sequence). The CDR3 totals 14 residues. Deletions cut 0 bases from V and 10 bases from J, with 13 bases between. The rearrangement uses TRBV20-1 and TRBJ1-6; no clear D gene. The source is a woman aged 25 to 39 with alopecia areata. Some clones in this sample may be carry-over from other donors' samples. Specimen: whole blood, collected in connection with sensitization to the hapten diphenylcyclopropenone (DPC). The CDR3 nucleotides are TGCAGTGCTAGAGATTACGGATTATCCTCACCCCTCCACTTT. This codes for CSARDYGLSSPLHF.